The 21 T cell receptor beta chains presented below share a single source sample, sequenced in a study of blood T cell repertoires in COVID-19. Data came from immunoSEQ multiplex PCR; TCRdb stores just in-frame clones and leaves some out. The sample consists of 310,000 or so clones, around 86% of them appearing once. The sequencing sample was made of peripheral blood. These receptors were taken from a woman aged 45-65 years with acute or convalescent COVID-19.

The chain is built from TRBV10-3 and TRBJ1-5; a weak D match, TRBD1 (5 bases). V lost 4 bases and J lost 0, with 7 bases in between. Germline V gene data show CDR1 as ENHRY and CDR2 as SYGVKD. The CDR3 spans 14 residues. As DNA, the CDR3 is TGTGCCATCAGTGGGGACTTTAGCAATCAGCCCCAGCATTTT. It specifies CAISGDFSNQPQHF.

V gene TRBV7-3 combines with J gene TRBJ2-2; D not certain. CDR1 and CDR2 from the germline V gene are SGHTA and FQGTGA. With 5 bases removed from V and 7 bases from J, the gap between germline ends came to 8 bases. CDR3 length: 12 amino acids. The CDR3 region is CASSTRSGELFF. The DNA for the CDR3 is TGTGCCAGCAGCACCCGGAGCGGGGAGCTGTTTTTT.

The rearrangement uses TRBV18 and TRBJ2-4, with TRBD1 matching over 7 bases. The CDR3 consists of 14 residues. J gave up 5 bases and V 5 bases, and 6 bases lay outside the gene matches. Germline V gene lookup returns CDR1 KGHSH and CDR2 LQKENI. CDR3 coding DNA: TGTGCCAGCTCATCAGACAGGGTGCAAAACATTCAGTACTTC. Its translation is CASSSDRVQNIQYF.

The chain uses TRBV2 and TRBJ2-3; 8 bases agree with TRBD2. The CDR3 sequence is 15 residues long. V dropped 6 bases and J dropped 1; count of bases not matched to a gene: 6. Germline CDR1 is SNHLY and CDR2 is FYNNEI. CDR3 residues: CASRETSGGTDTQYF. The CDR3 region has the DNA TGTGCCAGCAGAGAAACTAGCGGAGGCACAGATACGCAGTATTTT.

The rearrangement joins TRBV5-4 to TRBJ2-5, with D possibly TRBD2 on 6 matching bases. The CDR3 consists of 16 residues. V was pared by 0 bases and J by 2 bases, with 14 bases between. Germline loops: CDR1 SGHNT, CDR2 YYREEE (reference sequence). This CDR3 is CASSLAGGAGQETQYF. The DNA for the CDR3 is TGTGCCAGCAGCTTGGCGGGCGGGGCAGGGCAAGAGACCCAGTACTTC.

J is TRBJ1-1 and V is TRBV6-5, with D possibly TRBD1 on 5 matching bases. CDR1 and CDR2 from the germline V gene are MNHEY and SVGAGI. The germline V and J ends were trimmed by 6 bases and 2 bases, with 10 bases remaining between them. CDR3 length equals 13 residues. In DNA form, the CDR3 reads TGTGCCAGCAGGAGACAGATTAACACTGAAGCTTTCTTT. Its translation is CASRRQINTEAFF.

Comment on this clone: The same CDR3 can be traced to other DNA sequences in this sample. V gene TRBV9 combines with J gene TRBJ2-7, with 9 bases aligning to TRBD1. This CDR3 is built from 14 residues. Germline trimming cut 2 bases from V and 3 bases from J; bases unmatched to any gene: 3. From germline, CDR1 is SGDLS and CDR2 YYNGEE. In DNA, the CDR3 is TGTGCCAGCAGCGTGGGACAGGGAAACTACGAGCAGTACTTC. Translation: CASSVGQGNYEQYF.

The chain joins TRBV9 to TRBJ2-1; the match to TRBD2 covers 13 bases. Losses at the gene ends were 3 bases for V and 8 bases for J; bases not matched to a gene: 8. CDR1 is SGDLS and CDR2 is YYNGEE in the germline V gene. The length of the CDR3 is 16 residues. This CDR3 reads CASSARTSGSRDEQFF. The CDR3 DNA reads TGTGCCAGCAGCGCCAGGACTAGCGGGAGTAGGGATGAGCAGTTCTTC.

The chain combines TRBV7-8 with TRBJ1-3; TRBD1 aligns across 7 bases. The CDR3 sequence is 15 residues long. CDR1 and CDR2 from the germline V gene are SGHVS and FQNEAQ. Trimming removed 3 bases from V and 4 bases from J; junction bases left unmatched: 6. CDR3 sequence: CASSFGGTEGNTIYF. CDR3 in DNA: TGTGCCAGCAGCTTTGGCGGGACAGAAGGAAACACCATATATTTT.

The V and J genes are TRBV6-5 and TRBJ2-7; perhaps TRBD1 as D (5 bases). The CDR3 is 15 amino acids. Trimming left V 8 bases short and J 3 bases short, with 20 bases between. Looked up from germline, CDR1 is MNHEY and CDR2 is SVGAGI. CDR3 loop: CASGRVRPAGYEQYF. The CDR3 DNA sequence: TGTGCCAGCGGCAGGGTGCGGCCCGCTGGCTACGAGCAGTACTTC.

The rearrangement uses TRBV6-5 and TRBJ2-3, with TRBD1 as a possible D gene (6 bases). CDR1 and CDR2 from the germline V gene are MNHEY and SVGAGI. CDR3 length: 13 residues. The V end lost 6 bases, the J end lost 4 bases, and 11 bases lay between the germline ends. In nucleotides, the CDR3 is TGTGCCAGCAGCATTTACAGGGCAGATACGCAGTATTTT. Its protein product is CASSIYRADTQYF.

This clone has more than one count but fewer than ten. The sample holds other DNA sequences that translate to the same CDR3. The CDR3 sequence: CASSYSAGGIYEQYF. The CDR3 region has the DNA TGTGCCAGCAGTTACTCGGCAGGGGGCATCTACGAGCAGTACTTC. The J gene is TRBJ2-7, the V gene TRBV6-5, with 8 bases that match TRBD1. Germline CDR1 MNHEY, CDR2 SVGAGI. V dropped 0 bases and J dropped 3; count of bases not matched to a gene: 4. CDR3 length: 15 residues.

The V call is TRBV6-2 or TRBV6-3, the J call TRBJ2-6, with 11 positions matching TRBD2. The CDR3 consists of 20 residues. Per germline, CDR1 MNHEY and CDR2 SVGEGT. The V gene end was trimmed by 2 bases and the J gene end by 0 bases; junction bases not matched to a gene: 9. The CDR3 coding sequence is TGTGCCAGCAGTTACGCCCCAACTAGCGGGAGTTTCTCTGGGGCCAACGTCCTGACTTTC. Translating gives CASSYAPTSGSFSGANVLTF.

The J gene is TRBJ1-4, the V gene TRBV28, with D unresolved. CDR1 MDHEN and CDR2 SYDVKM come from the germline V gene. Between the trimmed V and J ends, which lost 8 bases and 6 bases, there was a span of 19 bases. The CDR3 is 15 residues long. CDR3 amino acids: CASSHNTPSDEKLFF. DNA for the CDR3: TGTGCCAGCTCCCACAACACCCCATCCGATGAAAAACTGTTTTTT. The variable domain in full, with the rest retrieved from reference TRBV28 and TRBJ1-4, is DVKVTQSSRYLVKRTGEKVFLECVQDMDHENMFWYRQDPGLGLRLIYFSYDVKMKEKGDIPEGYSVSREKKERFSLILESASTNQTSMYLCASSHNTPSDEKLFFGSGTQLSVL.

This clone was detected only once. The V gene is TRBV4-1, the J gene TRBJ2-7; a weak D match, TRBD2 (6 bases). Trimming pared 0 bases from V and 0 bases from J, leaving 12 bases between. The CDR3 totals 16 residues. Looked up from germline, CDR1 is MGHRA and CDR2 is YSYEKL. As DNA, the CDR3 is TGCGCCAGCAGCCAAGAAGCGGGCCAGGTCTCCTACGAGCAGTACTTC. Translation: CASSQEAGQVSYEQYF.

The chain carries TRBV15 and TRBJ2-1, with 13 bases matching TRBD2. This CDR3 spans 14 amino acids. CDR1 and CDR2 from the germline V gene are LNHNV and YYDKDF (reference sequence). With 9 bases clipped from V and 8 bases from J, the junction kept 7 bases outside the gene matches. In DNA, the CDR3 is TGTGCCACGAGGACTAGCGGGAGTAGCTATGAGCAGTTCTTC. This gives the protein CATRTSGSSYEQFF.

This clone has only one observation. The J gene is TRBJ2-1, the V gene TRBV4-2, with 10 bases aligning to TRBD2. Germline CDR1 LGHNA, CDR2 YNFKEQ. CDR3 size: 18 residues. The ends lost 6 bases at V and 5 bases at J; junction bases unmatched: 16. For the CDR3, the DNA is TGTGCCAGCAGAGGATTAGCGGGAGGACCCAGAACCAACAATGAGCAGTTCTTC. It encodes CASRGLAGGPRTNNEQFF.

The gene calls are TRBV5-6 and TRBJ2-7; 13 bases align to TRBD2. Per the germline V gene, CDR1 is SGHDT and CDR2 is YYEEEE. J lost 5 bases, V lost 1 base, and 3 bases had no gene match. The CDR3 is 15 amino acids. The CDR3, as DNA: TGTGCCAGCAGCTTGACCGGGACTAGCGGGGACGAGCAGTACTTC. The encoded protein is CASSLTGTSGDEQYF.

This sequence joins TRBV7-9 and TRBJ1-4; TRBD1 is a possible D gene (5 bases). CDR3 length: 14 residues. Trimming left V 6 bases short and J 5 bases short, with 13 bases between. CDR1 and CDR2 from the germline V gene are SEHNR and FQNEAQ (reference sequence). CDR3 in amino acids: CASRTDRANEKLFF. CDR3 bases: TGTGCCAGCAGAACCGACAGAGCGAATGAAAAACTGTTTTTT.

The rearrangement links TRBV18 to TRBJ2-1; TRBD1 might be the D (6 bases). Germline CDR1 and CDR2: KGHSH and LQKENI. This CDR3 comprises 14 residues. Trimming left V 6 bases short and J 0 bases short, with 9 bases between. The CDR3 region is CASSQGGSYNEQFF. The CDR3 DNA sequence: TGTGCCAGCTCCCAAGGGGGCTCCTACAATGAGCAGTTCTTC.

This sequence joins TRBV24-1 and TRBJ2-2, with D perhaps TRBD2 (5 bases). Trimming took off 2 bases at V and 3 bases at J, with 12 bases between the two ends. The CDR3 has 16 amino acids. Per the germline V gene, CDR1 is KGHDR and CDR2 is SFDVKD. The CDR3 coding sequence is TGTGCCACCAGTGATTGGAGCGGAGAATACACCGGGGAGCTGTTTTTT. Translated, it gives CATSDWSGEYTGELFF.